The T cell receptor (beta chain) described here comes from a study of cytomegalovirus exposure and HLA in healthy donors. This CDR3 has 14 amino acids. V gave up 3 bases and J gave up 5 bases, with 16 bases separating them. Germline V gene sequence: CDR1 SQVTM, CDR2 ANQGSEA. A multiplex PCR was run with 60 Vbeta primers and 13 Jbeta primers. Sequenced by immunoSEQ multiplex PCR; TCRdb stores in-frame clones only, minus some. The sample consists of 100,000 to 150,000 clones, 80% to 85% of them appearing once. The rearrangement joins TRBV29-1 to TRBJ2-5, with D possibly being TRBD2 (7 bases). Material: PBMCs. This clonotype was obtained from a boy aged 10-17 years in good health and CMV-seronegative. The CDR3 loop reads CSVEEGGAGETQYF. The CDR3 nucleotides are TGCAGCGTTGAGGAAGGGGGGGCTGGGGAGACCCAGTACTTC.